The next 4 T cell receptor beta chains were all read from a single sample in a study of T-cell memory formation after mild COVID-19. TCRdb itself ran the 5' RACE reads through MiXCR, one entry per CDR3 protein. The sample comprises some 320,000 distinct CDR3 sequences, around a sixth of which are singletons, and around 24% rests with the top ten. The specimen sequenced was PBMCs or a T cell subset sorted from them (not recorded which). The receptor set was obtained from a man aged 18-30 years who had mild COVID-19 (a few samples of this study predate the infection). Cell type and time point are not known.

This chain links TRBV28 with TRBJ1-5; the D gene is possibly TRBD1 (5 bases). Germline CDR1 and CDR2: MDHEN and SYDVKM. The V and J ends lost 1 base and 2 bases respectively, with 15 bases between them. The CDR3 length is 17 residues. For the CDR3, the DNA is TGTGCCAGCAGTTTATTCGGGACTCTGGATCGCAATCAGCCCCAGCATTTT. Translating it yields CASSLFGTLDRNQPQHF.

In DNA form, the CDR3 reads TGTGCCAGCAGCTTAAGGACAGGGGGGCCCGGGGAGCTGTTTTTT. Amino acids: CASSLRTGGPGELFF. The chain joins TRBV7-3 to TRBJ2-2; 10 bases map to TRBD1. The V gene's germline CDR1 is SGHTA and CDR2 FQGTGA. The CDR3 consists of 15 residues. Losses at the gene ends were 1 base for V and 6 bases for J; bases not matched to a gene: 2.

The chain uses TRBV10-3 and TRBJ2-2, with D possibly TRBD1 on 6 matching bases. The germline V and J ends were trimmed by 7 bases and 6 bases, with 15 bases remaining between them. The CDR3 length is 14 residues. Germline CDR1 reads ENHRY; CDR2 reads SYGVKD. The CDR3 loop reads CAINGRGMAGELFF. Written as DNA, the CDR3 is TGTGCCATCAACGGCAGGGGAATGGCCGGGGAGCTGTTTTTT.

This chain joins TRBV6-4 and TRBJ2-3; a possible D gene is TRBD2 (7 bases). V was pared by 10 bases and J by 1 base, with 15 bases between. The CDR3 is 14 amino acids. The germline V gene has CDR1 MRHNA and CDR2 SNTAGT. The DNA of the CDR3 is TGTGCCACTCCCCGGGGGGCCCGCACAGATACGCAGTATTTT. Protein sequence: CATPRGARTDTQYF.